This record concerns one TCR beta chain sequence. Its antigen is unknown. This entry comes from a study of OX40 agonist ivuxolimab in advanced cancers. Whole-study context: It was ivuxolimab, an agonistic anti-OX40 (CD134) antibody, that patients were treated with. Study-wide points: Undetermined was the antigen specificity of the expanded peripheral T cells.

The repertoire was sequenced with immunoSEQ multiplex PCR; TCRdb's copy has only in-frame clones and lacks some. The table records 60,000 to 80,000 clones, about 84% of them present only once. The CDR3 runs 15 residues. Germline CDR1 MNHEY, CDR2 SVGAGI. After removal of 7 bases from V and 2 bases from J, the junction contained 7 bases not matched to a gene. This specimen consisted of CD4+ or CD8+ T cells sorted from blood, obtained in a trial of the OX40 agonist ivuxolimab. The chain carries TRBV6-5 and TRBJ1-5; TRBD1 matches 8 bases. The clonotype was recovered from an adult with an advanced solid tumor such as melanoma, head and neck, liver or kidney cancer. The DNA for the CDR3 is TGTGCCAGCAAAACGGACAGGGAGCGCAATCAGCCCCAGCATTTT. Translating it yields CASKTDRERNQPQHF.